This TCR beta chain stems from a study of T-cell reconstitution after alpha-beta-depleted transplantation in children. This clonotype has a count of ten or more. Antigen: not known. V dropped 6 bases and J dropped 4; count of bases not matched to a gene: 7. The CDR3 runs 16 residues. Study-wide results and limits: The authors attributed T-cell counts and diversity one year after transplant mostly to newly produced T cells. The origin of high day-60 TCRbeta diversity in some patients lay in surviving recipient T cells and thymic progenitors.

Unique molecular identifiers featured in how the TCRbeta library was prepared. TCRdb redid the calling of the PCR reads with MiXCR, one entry per CDR3 protein. The sample shows 600,000 to 700,000 distinct CDR3 sequences, 10% to 15% of them seen only once. The chain combines TRBV12-3 or TRBV12-4 with TRBJ1-4, with TRBD1 identical over 11 bases. The sequence was obtained from a girl aged 2-15 years with congenital amegakaryocytic thrombocytopenia, due to receive a stem cell transplant. The sample was PBMCs, taken before TCRalphabeta/CD19-depleted stem cell transplant. The CDR3 protein is CASSRGQGVGNEKLFF. DNA for the CDR3: TGTGCCAGCAGCCGGGGACAGGGGGTCGGTAATGAAAAACTGTTTTTT.